The 19 T cell receptor beta chains listed next were all sequenced from one sample in a study of T cells in Graves' hyperthyroidism and ophthalmopathy. Amplified TCR beta CDR3 regions came from RNA transcripts. HTBI primers were employed in a first-round RT-PCR of the TCR CDR3. TCRdb reprocessed the multiplex PCR reads with MiXCR, giving one entry per CDR3 protein. The top ten hold 6.5% to 8% of the sample, which has a few hundred thousand distinct CDR3 sequences, around a sixth seen once. Sequenced: blood. The receptor source for this set is a woman in her twenties or thirties with Graves' hyperthyroidism.

This clonotype has a count of ten or more. The CDR3 loop reads CASSLVLAGIYEQYF. DNA for the CDR3: TGTGCCAGCAGTTTGGTCCTAGCGGGTATATACGAGCAGTACTTC. The chain has TRBV28 and TRBJ2-7; TRBD2 matches at 8 bases. CDR1 is MDHEN, CDR2 SYDVKM, per germline. V was clipped by 3 bases and J by 4 bases; unmatched bases: 8. The CDR3 runs 15 residues. Full variable domain (outside the CDR3, taken from reference TRBV28 and TRBJ2-7): DVKVTQSSRYLVKRTGEKVFLECVQDMDHENMFWYRQDPGLGLRLIYFSYDVKMKEKGDIPEGYSVSREKKERFSLILESASTNQTSMYLCASSLVLAGIYEQYFGPGTRLTVT.

This clonotype was observed a handful of times. The junction departs from the called germline gene at one end, perhaps through a read error. This chain uses TRBV20-1 with TRBJ1-2; D not resolved. Germline loops: CDR1 DFQATT, CDR2 SNEGSKA (reference sequence). This CDR3 has 12 residues. The CDR3 reads CSAGELVYGYTF. The CDR3, as DNA: TGCAGTGCTGGAGAGCTCGTATATGGCTACACCTTC.

This clonotype was picked up many times. In nucleotides, the CDR3 is TGTGCCAGCAGTACGACGGGACAGGGTGTCCGAGATATCCACTTT. It translates to CASSTTGQGVRDIHF. The V gene is TRBV6-2 or TRBV6-3, the J gene TRBJ1-6; 9 nucleotides line up with TRBD1. CDR3 size: 15 residues. With 5 bases clipped from V and 17 bases from J, the junction kept 16 bases outside the gene matches. The V gene's germline CDR1 is MNHEY and CDR2 SVGEGT.

CDR3 nucleotides: TGTGCCAGCAGTTTCCATGAACCACCGCTGGAGGACACCATATATTTT. As protein: CASSFHEPPLEDTIYF. The J gene is TRBJ1-3, the V gene TRBV28; D is uncertain. Trimming stripped 3 bases from V and 8 bases from J, with 20 bases between. There are 16 residues in the CDR3. Germline lookup yields CDR1 MDHEN and CDR2 SYDVKM.

In this sample, this clonotype turned up a few times. This rearrangement joins TRBV9 to TRBJ2-3; D unresolved. The germline gives CDR1 SGDLS, CDR2 YYNGEE. Trimming shortened V by 4 bases and J by 8 bases, and 11 bases separated the two germline ends. The CDR3 runs to 12 residues. CDR3 sequence: CASSSAESTQYF. CDR3 sequence (DNA): TGTGCCAGCAGCTCCGCGGAGAGTACGCAGTATTTT.

This clonotype was observed many times. V is TRBV4-1 and J is TRBJ2-5; D might be TRBD1 or TRBD2, each matching 6 bases. V gave up 1 base and J gave up 3 bases, with 15 bases separating them. Germline values: CDR1 MGHRA, CDR2 YSYEKL. The CDR3 covers 16 residues. The CDR3 sequence is CASSQVEGGPKETQYF. Here the CDR3 DNA reads TGCGCCAGCAGCCAAGTTGAGGGGGGTCCGAAAGAGACCCAGTACTTC.

Only a few counts were recorded for this clonotype. The chain couples TRBV30 to TRBJ1-1, with 7 bases identical to TRBD1. Trimming cost V 2 bases and J 1 base; bases outside gene matches: 1. The CDR3 covers 13 residues. In germline, CDR1 is GTSNPN, CDR2 SVGIG (reference sequence). The CDR3 DNA sequence: TGTGCCTGGAGTCGACAGGGGAACACTGAAGCTTTCTTT. This encodes CAWSRQGNTEAFF.

This clonotype was recorded once. CDR3 region: CASRESGVAYNEQFF. CDR3 nucleotides: TGTGCCAGCAGGGAGAGCGGGGTGGCCTACAATGAGCAGTTCTTC. The genes are TRBV25-1 and TRBJ2-1; 7 bases match TRBD2. J gave up 2 bases and V 6 bases, and 7 bases lay outside the gene matches. Per the germline V gene, CDR1 is MGHDK and CDR2 is SYGVNS. The CDR3 extends over 15 amino acids.

This clonotype has ten or more counts. CDR3 nucleotide sequence: TGTGCCAGCTATTATAGCGGGAGTACGTACGAGCAGTACTTC. It is translated as CASYYSGSTYEQYF. The gene calls are TRBV6-1 and TRBJ2-7, with 9 bases identical to TRBD2. Germline V gene lookup returns CDR1 MNHNS and CDR2 SASEGT. The CDR3 covers 14 residues. Trimming cost V 8 bases and J 4 bases; bases outside gene matches: 9.

Remarks on this clonotype: This could be a read error, since a much larger clone is one nucleotide away. Lacking the conserved final phenylalanine or tryptophan, this CDR3 likely reflects a read error. As DNA, the CDR3 is TGTGCCAGCACTAGCGGGAGATCCGCCTACAATGAGCAGTTCTCC. Translated, it gives CASTSGRSAYNEQFS. V usage is TRBV12-3 or TRBV12-4 and J usage is TRBJ2-1; 10 nucleotides agree with TRBD2. CDR3 length: 15 amino acids. J gave up 2 bases and V 7 bases, and 5 bases lay outside the gene matches.

This clonotype was seen ten or more times. The chain links TRBV30 to TRBJ2-3; D remains unclear. This CDR3 has 15 residues. V lost 1 base and J lost 2, with 13 bases in between. Germline V CDR1 and CDR2: GTSNPN, SVGIG (reference sequence). The DNA for the CDR3 is TGTGCCTGGAGTGACACGGCCCTTCTCACAGATACGCAGTATTTT. This codes for CAWSDTALLTDTQYF.

The rearrangement joins TRBV6-8 to TRBJ2-7; D call uncertain. Trimming took 6 bases from V and 2 from J, leaving 11 bases between them. Germline loops: CDR1 MNHGY, CDR2 SAAAGT. This CDR3 is built from 13 residues. In DNA form, the CDR3 reads TGTGCCAGCAGACACCGGTTTACCTACGAGCAGTACTTC. Its translation is CASRHRFTYEQYF.

This clonotype was counted ten times or more. The chain has TRBV27 and TRBJ1-2; D perhaps matches TRBD1 (5 bases). V lost 0 bases to trimming and J lost 4 bases, with 9 bases between them. Germline loops: CDR1 MNHEY, CDR2 SMNVEV (reference sequence). CDR3 length equals 14 residues. The CDR3 is CASSLSDTGYGYTF. In DNA, the CDR3 is TGTGCCAGCAGTTTATCGGACACTGGCTATGGCTACACCTTC.

In this sample, this clonotype turned up many times. The chain joins TRBV30 to TRBJ2-1; D is ambiguous. CDR3 length equals 11 residues. V lost 0 bases, J lost 5 bases, and 2 bases lay in between. From germline, CDR1 is GTSNPN and CDR2 SVGIG (reference sequence). The DNA of the CDR3 is TGTGCCTGGAGTGTTAACAATGAGCAGTTCTTC. The encoded protein is CAWSVNNEQFF.

This clonotype was counted at least ten times. V is TRBV2 and J is TRBJ1-5, with D possibly matching TRBD1 (5 bases). This CDR3 is built from 13 residues. V shed 4 bases and J shed 9 bases, with 13 bases lying between them. Germline V CDR1 and CDR2: SNHLY, FYNNEI. CDR3 residues: CASSVRDGWPQHF. CDR3 bases: TGTGCCAGCAGTGTCAGGGATGGCTGGCCCCAGCATTTT.

This clonotype was counted only a few times. The chain's CDR3 is CASSQGLAGTFDEQYF. The DNA for the CDR3 is TGTGCCAGCAGTCAGGGATTAGCGGGAACGTTCGACGAGCAGTACTTC. The genes are TRBV12-3 or TRBV12-4 and TRBJ2-7, with 8 positions matching TRBD2. Trimming cost V 5 bases and J 5 bases; bases outside gene matches: 14. The CDR3 loop spans 16 amino acids.

On this clonotype: This sequence may be a read error, since a much larger clone differs from it by one base. It is likely a read error, because the conserved phenylalanine at the end of the CDR3 is missing. This chain links TRBV20-1 with TRBJ2-7, with TRBD2 matching 9 bases. CDR1 and CDR2 (germline): DFQATT, SNEGSKA (reference sequence). The V segment lost 5 bases and the J segment 3 bases; nucleotides outside the gene matches: 11. The CDR3 runs to 15 residues. The CDR3 bases are TGCAGTGCTTCCCCTTTTGTAGCGGGAGACTACGAGCAGTACCTC. This translates into CSASPFVAGDYEQYL.

This clonotype came up a few times. The chain uses TRBV30 and TRBJ2-7; perhaps TRBD1 as D (7 bases). The V end lost 4 bases, the J end lost 3 bases, and 13 bases lay between the germline ends. From germline, CDR1 is GTSNPN and CDR2 SVGIG (reference sequence). This CDR3 is built from 13 residues. Here the CDR3 DNA reads TGTGCCTGGAATCGACAGGGAGGCTACGAGCAGTACTTC. It codes for CAWNRQGGYEQYF.

The rearrangement uses TRBV6-2 or TRBV6-3 and TRBJ2-5, with D unresolved. Germline lookup yields CDR1 MNHEY and CDR2 SVGEGT. The CDR3 covers 12 residues. V gave up 5 bases and J gave up 9 bases, with 13 bases separating them. CDR3 residues: CASSQSLKAQYF. CDR3 sequence (DNA): TGTGCCAGCAGTCAAAGCCTTAAGGCCCAGTACTTC.